This T cell receptor (beta chain) was sequenced during a study of tumor and adjacent non-tumor tissue in lung cancer. Study context: The cohort had approximately 12 adenocarcinoma, a couple of squamous cell and 1 small cell patients.

This CDR3 spans 15 amino acids. CDR1 and CDR2 (germline): KGHDR, SFDVKD. Whole-study results and caveats: In normal lung, the top 100 clones were significantly more dominant than in tumor.

TCRbeta libraries were built with three rounds of nested PCR, modified from ARM-PCR. TCRdb reprocessed the multiplex PCR reads with MiXCR, giving one entry per CDR3 protein. The sample lists 84,000 or so distinct CDR3 sequences, more than 60% seen once, with roughly 15% in the top ten. Note on this clonotype: What it recognizes is unknown. One junction end does not reproduce the germline sequence, and a read error may be involved.

The template was RNA from unsorted bulk tissue. This clonotype was sampled from a man in his 70s with non-small cell lung cancer. Sequencing used lung tumor tissue. The gene calls are TRBV24-1 and TRBJ2-3; perhaps TRBD1 as D (5 bases). The CDR3 loop is CATSLARDFTDTQCF. In nucleotides, the CDR3 is TGTGCCACCAGCCTCGCCAGGGATTTCACGGATACGCAGTGTTTT.